This T cell receptor (beta chain) was identified in a study of T cell responses to AZD1222 COVID-19 vaccine. Whole-study context: Second doses that came at about 4 or about 12 weeks were put together.

CDR1 is SQVTM, CDR2 ANQGSEA, per germline. CDR3 size: 13 residues. J was trimmed by 4 bases and V by 7 bases; bases with no gene match: 6. TCRdb's table, derived via immunoSEQ multiplex PCR, lists solely in-frame clones and lacks some. The sample carries under 200,000 clones, more than 85% recorded once. The source material was peripheral blood, sampled on day 0 of AZD1222 vaccination. The sequence was obtained from an adult in good health. The chain has TRBV29-1 and TRBJ1-4, with 7 bases identical to TRBD1. CDR3 DNA: TGCAGCGCCCGGGACAGCATTAATGAAAAACTGTTTTTT. Protein sequence: CSARDSINEKLFF.